Detailed here is one T cell receptor (beta chain). As yet, its antigen is unknown. CDR1 is MDHEN, CDR2 SYDVKM, per germline. This CDR3 is built from 12 residues. The V and J ends lost 6 bases and 0 bases respectively, with 4 bases between them. The record originates from a study of cytomegalovirus exposure and HLA in healthy donors. The wider study: Across some 400 genotyped donors, about 80% landed in the Caucasian-associated ancestry cluster. Findings and limits, study-wide: The authors confirmed in vitro that a few CMV-associated chains were specific for CMV antigens. Rarity marked most TCR sequences, yet some public TCRs occurred in many donors.

The PCR employed 60 Vbeta primers together with 13 Jbeta primers. Generated by immunoSEQ multiplex PCR, the TCRdb table keeps only in-frame clones and is missing some. The sample contains approximately 110,000 clones, approximately 84% of which appear only once. These donors counted as nominally healthy when sampled, but unrecorded immune exposures were likely. The rearrangement uses TRBV28 and TRBJ2-3; no firm D call. The sequencing input was PBMCs. This sequence originates from a male donor in good health and CMV-seronegative. Here the CDR3 DNA reads TGTGCCAGCAGCCTCAGCACAGATACGCAGTATTTT. The encoded protein is CASSLSTDTQYF. Filled out from reference TRBV28 and TRBJ2-3, the complete variable domain reads DVKVTQSSRYLVKRTGEKVFLECVQDMDHENMFWYRQDPGLGLRLIYFSYDVKMKEKGDIPEGYSVSREKKERFSLILESASTNQTSMYLCASSLSTDTQYFGPGTRLTVL.